The source of this T cell receptor beta chain is a study of T-cell reconstitution after alpha-beta-depleted transplantation in children. Study conclusions and caveats: Alpha-beta T cells present about two months after transplant were reported to originate from several hundred expanded graft clones. Several patients had high TCRbeta diversity at day 60; it came from surviving recipient T cells and thymic progenitors.

About this clonotype: The antigen remains unidentified.

Construction of the TCRbeta library involved unique molecular identifiers. One entry per CDR3 protein results from TCRdb running MiXCR on the PCR reads. Of about 580,000 distinct CDR3 sequences in the sample, roughly 27% were seen once. Germline CDR1 is MNHEY and CDR2 is SVGAGI. V lost 1 base to trimming and J lost 4 bases, with 10 bases between them. The CDR3 is made up of 14 amino acids. The sample was PBMCs, taken before TCRalphabeta/CD19-depleted stem cell transplant. This chain connects TRBV6-5 to TRBJ1-2, with a possible D match to TRBD1 (5 bases). The TCR originated in a boy less than two years old with Wiskott-Aldrich syndrome, due to receive a stem cell transplant. The CDR3 coding sequence is TGTGCCAGCAGTTACTGGGCCGGGGGCTATGGCTACACCTTC. As protein: CASSYWAGGYGYTF.